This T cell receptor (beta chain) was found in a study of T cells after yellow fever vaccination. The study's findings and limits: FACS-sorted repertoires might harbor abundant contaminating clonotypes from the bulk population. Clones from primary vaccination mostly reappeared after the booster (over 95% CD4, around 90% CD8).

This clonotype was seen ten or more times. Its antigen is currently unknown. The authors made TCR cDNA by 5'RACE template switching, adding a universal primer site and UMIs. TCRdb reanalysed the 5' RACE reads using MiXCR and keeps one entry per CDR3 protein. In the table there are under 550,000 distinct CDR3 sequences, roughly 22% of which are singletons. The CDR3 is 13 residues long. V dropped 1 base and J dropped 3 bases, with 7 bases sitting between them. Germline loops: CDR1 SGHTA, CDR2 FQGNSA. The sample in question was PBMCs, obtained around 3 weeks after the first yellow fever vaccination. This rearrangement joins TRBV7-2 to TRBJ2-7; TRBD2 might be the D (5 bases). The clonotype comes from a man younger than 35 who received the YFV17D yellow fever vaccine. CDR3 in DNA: TGTGCCAGCAGCTTAGGCCGGGACTACGAGCAGTACGTC. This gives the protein CASSLGRDYEQYV.